This TCR beta chain derives from a study of CD8+ T cells in alopecia areata. V lost 0 bases to trimming and J lost 8 bases; unmatched junction nucleotides: 6. The CDR3 has 13 amino acids. Germline V gene sequence: CDR1 SQVTM, CDR2 ANQGSEA. cDNA reverse transcribed from extracted RNA served as the sequencing template. The protocol was immunoSEQ multiplex PCR, while the TCRdb copy is restricted to in-frame clones and leaves out a portion. The sample yields 250,000 to 300,000 clones, roughly 64% seen once. The treatment was: oral pan-JAK inhibitor, 5-10 mg twice daily. Starting from PBMCs, sorting isolated CD4+ and CD8+ T cells.

This clonotype originated in a human donor with alopecia areata. The sample was CD4+ T cells sorted from blood, taken at week 24, from a patient treated with tofacitinib. This chain uses TRBV29-1 with TRBJ1-2, with 7 bases matching TRBD1. The CDR3 coding sequence is TGCAGCGTTGAAGACCTGGGACAGAAAGGCTACACCTTC. Translation gives CSVEDLGQKGYTF.